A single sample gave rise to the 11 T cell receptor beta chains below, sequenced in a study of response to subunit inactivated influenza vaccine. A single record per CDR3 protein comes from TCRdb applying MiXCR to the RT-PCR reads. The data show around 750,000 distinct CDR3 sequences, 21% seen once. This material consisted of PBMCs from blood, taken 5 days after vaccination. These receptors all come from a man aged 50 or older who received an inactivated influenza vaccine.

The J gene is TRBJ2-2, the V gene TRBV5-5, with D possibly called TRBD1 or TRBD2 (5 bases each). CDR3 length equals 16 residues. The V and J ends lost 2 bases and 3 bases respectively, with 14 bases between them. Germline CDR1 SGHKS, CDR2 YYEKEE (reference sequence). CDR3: CASSFGGVADTGELFF. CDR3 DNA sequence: TGTGCCAGCAGCTTTGGGGGAGTGGCGGACACCGGGGAGCTGTTTTTT. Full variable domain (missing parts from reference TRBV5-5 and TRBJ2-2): DAGVTQSPTHLIKTRGQQVTLRCSPISGHKSVSWYQQVLGQGPQFIFQYYEKEERGRGNFPDRFSARQFPNYSSELNVNALLLGDSALYLCASSFGGVADTGELFFGEGSRLTVL.

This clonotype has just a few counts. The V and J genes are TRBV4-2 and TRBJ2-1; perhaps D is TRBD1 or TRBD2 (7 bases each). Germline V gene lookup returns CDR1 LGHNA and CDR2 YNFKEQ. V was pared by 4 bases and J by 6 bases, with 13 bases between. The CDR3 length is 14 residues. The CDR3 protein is CASSPGGTINEQFF. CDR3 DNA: TGTGCCAGCAGCCCAGGGGGGACTATCAATGAGCAGTTCTTC.

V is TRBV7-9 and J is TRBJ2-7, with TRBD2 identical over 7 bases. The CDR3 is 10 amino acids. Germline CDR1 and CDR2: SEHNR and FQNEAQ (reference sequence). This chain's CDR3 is CAVGGYEQYF. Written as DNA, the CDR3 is TGTGCTGTCGGGGGGTACGAGCAGTACTTC.

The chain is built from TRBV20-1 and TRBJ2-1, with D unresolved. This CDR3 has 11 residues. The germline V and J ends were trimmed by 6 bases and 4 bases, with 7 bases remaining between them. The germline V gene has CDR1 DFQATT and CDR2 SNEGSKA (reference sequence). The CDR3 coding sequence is TGCAGTGCGCGGATGTACAATGAGCAGTTCTTC. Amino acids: CSARMYNEQFF.

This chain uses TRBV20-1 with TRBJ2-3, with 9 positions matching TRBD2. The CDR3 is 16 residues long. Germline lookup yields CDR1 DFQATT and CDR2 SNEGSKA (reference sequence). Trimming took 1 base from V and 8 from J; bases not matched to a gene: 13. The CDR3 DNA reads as TGCAGTGCTAGAGCTTTGGGTAGTAGGCGGGGGGGTACGCAGTATTTT. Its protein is CSARALGSRRGGTQYF.

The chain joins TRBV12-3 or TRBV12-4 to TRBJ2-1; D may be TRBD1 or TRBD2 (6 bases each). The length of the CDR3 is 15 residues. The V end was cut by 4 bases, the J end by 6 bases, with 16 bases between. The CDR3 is CASSSGGQASNEQFF. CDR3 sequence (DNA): TGTGCCAGCAGTTCCGGGGGCCAAGCAAGCAATGAGCAGTTCTTC.

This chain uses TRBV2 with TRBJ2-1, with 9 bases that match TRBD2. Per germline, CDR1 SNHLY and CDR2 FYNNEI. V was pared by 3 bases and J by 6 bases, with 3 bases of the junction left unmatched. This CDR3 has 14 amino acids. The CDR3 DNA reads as TGTGCCAGCAGTGAGGCGGGGGGGCGCAATGAGCAGTTCTTC. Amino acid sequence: CASSEAGGRNEQFF.

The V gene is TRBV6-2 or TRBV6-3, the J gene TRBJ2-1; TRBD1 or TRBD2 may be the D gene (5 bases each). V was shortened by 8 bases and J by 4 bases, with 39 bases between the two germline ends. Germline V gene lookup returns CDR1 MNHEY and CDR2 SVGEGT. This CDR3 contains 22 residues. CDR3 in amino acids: CASSDPEVMKKPRGRPYNEQFF. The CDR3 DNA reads TGTGCCAGCTCCGATCCCGAGGTGATGAAAAAACCTCGGGGCCGGCCATACAATGAGCAGTTCTTC.

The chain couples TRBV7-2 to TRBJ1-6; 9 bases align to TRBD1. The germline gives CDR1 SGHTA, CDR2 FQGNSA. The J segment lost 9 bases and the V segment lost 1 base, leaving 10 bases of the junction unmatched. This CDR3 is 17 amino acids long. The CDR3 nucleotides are TGTGCCAGCAGCTTAGTGGTGTCGGGACAGGGCGTTTCACCCCTCCACTTT. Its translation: CASSLVVSGQGVSPLHF.

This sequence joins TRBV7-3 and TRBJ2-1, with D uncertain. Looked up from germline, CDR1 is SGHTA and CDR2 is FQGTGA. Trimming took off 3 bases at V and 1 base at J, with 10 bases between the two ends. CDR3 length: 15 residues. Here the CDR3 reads CASSLYISSYNEQFF. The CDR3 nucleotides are TGTGCCAGCAGCTTGTATATCAGTTCCTACAATGAGCAGTTCTTC.

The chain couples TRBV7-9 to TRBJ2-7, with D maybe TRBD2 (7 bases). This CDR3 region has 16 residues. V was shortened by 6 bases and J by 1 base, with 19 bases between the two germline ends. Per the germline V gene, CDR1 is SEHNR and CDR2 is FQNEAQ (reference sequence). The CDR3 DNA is TGTGCCAGCAGTAGGGGGGGTGGCTCGAGGTCCTACGAGCAGTACTTC. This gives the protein CASSRGGGSRSYEQYF. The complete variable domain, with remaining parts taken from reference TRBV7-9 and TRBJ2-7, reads DTGVSQNPRHKITKRGQNVTFRCDPISEHNRLYWYRQTLGQGPEFLTYFQNEAQLEKSRLLSDRFSAERPKGSFSTLEIQRTEQGDSAMYLCASSRGGGSRSYEQYFGPGTRLTVT.